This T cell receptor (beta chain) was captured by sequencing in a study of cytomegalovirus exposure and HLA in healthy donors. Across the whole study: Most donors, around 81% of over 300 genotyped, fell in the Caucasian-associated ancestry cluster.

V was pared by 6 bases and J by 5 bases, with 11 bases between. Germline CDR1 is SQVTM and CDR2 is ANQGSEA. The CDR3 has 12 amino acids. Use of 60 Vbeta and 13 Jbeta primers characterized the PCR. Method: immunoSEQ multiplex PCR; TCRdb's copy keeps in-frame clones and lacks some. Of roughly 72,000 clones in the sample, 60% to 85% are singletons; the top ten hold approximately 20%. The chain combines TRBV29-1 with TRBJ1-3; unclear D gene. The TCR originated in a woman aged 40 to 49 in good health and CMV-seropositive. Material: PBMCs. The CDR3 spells CSVVTQRNTIYF. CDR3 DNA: TGCAGCGTCGTAACTCAACGAAACACCATATATTTT.